The source of this T cell receptor beta chain is a study of T cells in Graves' hyperthyroidism and ophthalmopathy. CDR1 LGHDT and CDR2 YNNKEL come from the germline V gene (reference sequence). The CDR3 contains 14 residues. Deletions cut 1 base from V and 5 bases from J, with 11 bases between. The investigators amplified TCR beta CDR3 regions from RNA transcripts. RT-PCR in the first round (using the HTBI primer set) targeted the TCR CDR3. TCRdb reprocessed the multiplex PCR reads with MiXCR, giving one entry per CDR3 protein. Found here are around 270,000 distinct CDR3 sequences, around a fifth of them singletons; the top ten hold 35% to 45%. This clonotype was found many times.

The chain carries TRBV3-1 and TRBJ2-5; D possibly matches TRBD1 or TRBD2 (5 bases each). The sequence was collected from a man aged 50 or older with Graves' ophthalmopathy. The material sequenced was blood. The CDR3 DNA follows: TGTGCCAGCAGCCAAGCCGGGACCACGGAGACCCAGTACTTC. As protein: CASSQAGTTETQYF.